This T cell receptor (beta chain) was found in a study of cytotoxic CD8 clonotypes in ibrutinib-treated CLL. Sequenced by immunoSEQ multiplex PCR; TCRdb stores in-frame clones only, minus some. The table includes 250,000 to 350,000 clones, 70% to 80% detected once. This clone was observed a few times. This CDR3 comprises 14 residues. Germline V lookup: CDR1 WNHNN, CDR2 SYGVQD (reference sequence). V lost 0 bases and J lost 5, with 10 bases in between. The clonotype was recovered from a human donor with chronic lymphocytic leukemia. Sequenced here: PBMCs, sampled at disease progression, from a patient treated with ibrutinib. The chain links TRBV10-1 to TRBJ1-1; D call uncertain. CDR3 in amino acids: CASSESGVGTEAFF. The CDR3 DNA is TGCGCCAGCAGTGAGTCGGGAGTGGGGACTGAAGCTTTCTTT.